Presented here are 7 T cell receptor beta chains from one specimen sequenced in a study of OX40 agonist ivuxolimab in advanced cancers. Libraries were prepared by immunoSEQ multiplex PCR; TCRdb keeps only in-frame clonotypes and omits some of them. The sample includes around 32,000 clones, approximately 89% seen only once; the top ten take 26%. Sequencing was performed on CD4+ or CD8+ T cells sorted from blood, taken in a trial of the OX40 agonist ivuxolimab. Source of these receptors: an adult with an advanced solid tumor such as melanoma, head and neck, liver or kidney cancer.

The chain employs TRBV11-2 and TRBJ2-3; tentatively, D is TRBD1 (5 bases). CDR1 is SGHAT, CDR2 FQNNGV, per germline. The CDR3 covers 15 residues. V lost 4 bases to trimming and J lost 4 bases, with 15 bases between them. The CDR3 nucleotides read TGTGCCAGCAGCTCGTACCTCCAGGGCCCAGATACGCAGTATTTT. It yields the protein CASSSYLQGPDTQYF.

The J gene is TRBJ2-7, the V gene TRBV2, with D hard to call. The V gene lost 5 bases and the J gene lost 3 bases, with 11 bases spanning the gap. There are 13 residues in the CDR3. Germline CDR1 SNHLY, CDR2 FYNNEI. The CDR3 DNA sequence: TGTGCCAGCAGTCCCGGTAGGGACTACGAGCAGTACTTC. Protein sequence: CASSPGRDYEQYF.

This chain joins TRBV7-9 and TRBJ2-1; possibly TRBD1 for D (6 bases). The germline gives CDR1 SEHNR, CDR2 FQNEAQ (reference sequence). The V and J ends lost 5 bases and 4 bases respectively, with 9 bases between them. The CDR3 runs to 13 residues. As DNA, the CDR3 is TGTGCCAGCAGCCGGACAGTGTACAATGAGCAGTTCTTC. Amino acid sequence: CASSRTVYNEQFF.

V usage is TRBV28 and J usage is TRBJ2-5, with a weak D call TRBD2 (6 bases). The germline V gene has CDR1 MDHEN and CDR2 SYDVKM. Trimming cost V 6 bases and J 7 bases, with 15 bases left between them. The CDR3 totals 13 residues. CDR3 protein: CASSSGLGGTQYF. CDR3 coding DNA: TGTGCCAGCAGCTCCGGACTCGGGGGGACCCAGTACTTC.

This rearrangement joins TRBV18 to TRBJ2-5; D is unclear. V lost 6 bases, J lost 4 bases, and 9 bases lay in between. Germline V gene sequence: CDR1 KGHSH, CDR2 LQKENI. The CDR3 contains 12 residues. CDR3 protein: CASSPGVETQYF. The CDR3 nucleotides are TGTGCCAGCTCGCCCGGCGTAGAGACCCAGTACTTC.

V gene TRBV5-1 combines with J gene TRBJ1-2; 8 bases line up with TRBD1. The germline CDR1 and CDR2 sequences are SGHRS and YFSETQ. This CDR3 comprises 15 residues. V shed 4 bases and J 3 bases; nucleotides not matched to a gene: 8. CDR3 amino acids: CASSEATGGYYGYTF. DNA for the CDR3: TGCGCCAGCAGCGAGGCCACAGGGGGGTACTATGGCTACACCTTC.

The chain recombines TRBV30 with TRBJ1-6; D gene ambiguous. Germline CDR1 and CDR2: GTSNPN and SVGIG (reference sequence). CDR3 size: 10 residues. V shed 4 bases and J shed 8 bases, with 3 bases lying between them. The DNA for the CDR3 is TGTGCCTGGACCTATTCACCCCTCCACTTT. Its protein is CAWTYSPLHF.